The 4 T cell receptor beta chains reported below all come from one sample, sequenced in a study of spatial heterogeneity in lung cancer. Time point meaning: sample taken at primary tumor resection. No antigens are known for them. TCRdb reanalysed the 5' RACE reads using MiXCR and keeps one entry per CDR3 protein. The sample comprises about 1,600 distinct CDR3 sequences, about 13% of which are singletons, and approximately 40% rests with the top ten. General study findings and limits: Within tumors, counts of expanded alpha and beta TCRs tracked tumor mutation counts.

Sequenced material: lung tumor tissue, taken at surgery. These receptors all stem from a male donor with early-stage non-small cell lung cancer.

This clonotype was detected a few times. The chain uses TRBV20-1 and TRBJ1-1; no firm D call. Trimming cost V 3 bases and J 5 bases, with 13 bases left between them. Germline CDR1 is DFQATT and CDR2 is SNEGSKA (reference sequence). The CDR3 consists of 13 residues. The CDR3, as DNA: TGCAGTGCTAGGAGGGTGATGGGGACTGAAGCTTTCTTT. Its translation is CSARRVMGTEAFF.

This clonotype is classed as medium-sized. The chain carries TRBV5-1 and TRBJ2-3; 9 bases are a match to TRBD2. Germline trimming cut 0 bases from V and 4 bases from J; bases unmatched to any gene: 6. Germline values: CDR1 SGHRS, CDR2 YFSETQ. The CDR3 covers 16 residues. This CDR3 is CASSLETAGGADTQYF. The CDR3 DNA is TGCGCCAGCAGCTTGGAGACAGCGGGGGGTGCAGATACGCAGTATTTT.

This clonotype is labeled as large. The J gene is TRBJ1-2, the V gene TRBV10-2, with 7 bases that match TRBD1. The CDR3 spans 15 residues. Per the germline V gene, CDR1 is WSHSY and CDR2 is SAAADI. V lost 4 bases, J lost 3 bases, and 8 bases stayed unmatched. CDR3 in amino acids: CASSGADRAYYGYTF. The CDR3 region has the DNA TGCGCCAGCAGTGGGGCAGACAGGGCCTACTATGGCTACACCTTC.

The rearrangement uses TRBV12-5 and TRBJ2-7, with D hard to call. The CDR3 is made up of 13 amino acids. Looked up from germline, CDR1 is LGHNT and CDR2 is FRNRAP. V was cut by 7 bases and J by 5 bases, with 15 bases left in between. CDR3 bases: TGTGCTAGTGCCGCCTGGGTATCGGACGAGCAGTACTTC. It is translated as CASAAWVSDEQYF.